What follows are 27 T cell receptor beta chains derived from one specimen sequenced in a study of shared clonotypes between healthy human individuals. Selected positively for CCR7 and CD45RO-negative, naive CD8 cells excluded terminally differentiated effector memory CD45RA+ cells. Libraries were prepared by immunoSEQ multiplex PCR; TCRdb keeps only in-frame clonotypes and omits some of them. This table has roughly 890,000 clones, 80% to 95% appearing once. The sequenced material came from naive CD8+ T cells sorted from blood. Receptors were obtained from a man aged 25-40 years in good health.

The rearrangement uses TRBV4-3 and TRBJ2-3; 7 bases line up with TRBD1. Trimming at V came to 5 bases and at J to 4 bases, leaving 12 bases not matched to a gene. Per germline, CDR1 LGHNA and CDR2 YSLEER. The CDR3 is made up of 16 amino acids. CDR3 sequence (DNA): TGCGCCAGCAGCAAGGGCTTCGGAACAGGGGCAGATACGCAGTATTTT. Its translation: CASSKGFGTGADTQYF.

The chain employs TRBV28 and TRBJ2-7, with 7 bases matching TRBD2. The germline CDR1 and CDR2 sequences are MDHEN and SYDVKM. Trimming cost V 2 bases and J 2 bases; bases outside gene matches: 12. This CDR3 has 17 residues. CDR3 DNA sequence: TGTGCCAGCAGTTTAACCACCAGCGGGATGGGAGCCTACGAGCAGTACTTC. It specifies CASSLTTSGMGAYEQYF.

Concerning this clone: Other DNA variants within this sample encode the same CDR3. This chain uses TRBV7-8 with TRBJ2-1; unclear D gene. Germline assignment: CDR1 SGHVS and CDR2 FQNEAQ. The V gene lost 3 bases and the J gene lost 9 bases, with 6 bases spanning the gap. The CDR3 runs to 11 residues. CDR3 coding DNA: TGTGCCAGCAGCTTGAGAGGTGAGCAGTTCTTC. This sequence encodes CASSLRGEQFF.

The chain combines TRBV18 with TRBJ1-3; the D is unclear. Germline V gene data show CDR1 as KGHSH and CDR2 as LQKENI. The CDR3 runs 18 residues. Deletions cut 1 base from V and 1 base from J, with 17 bases between. The chain's CDR3 is CASSPQVEAILSGNTIYF. The DNA of the CDR3 is TGTGCCAGCTCACCACAGGTGGAGGCCATACTATCTGGAAACACCATATATTTT.

The V call is TRBV4-1, the J call TRBJ1-5, with D perhaps matching TRBD1 (6 bases). Trimming took off 2 bases at V and 7 bases at J, with 15 bases between the two ends. CDR3 length: 15 residues. Germline V gives CDR1 MGHRA, CDR2 YSYEKL. The CDR3 nucleotides are TGCGCCAGCAGCCAACTACTACAGGGAAACCAGCCCCAGCATTTT. It specifies CASSQLLQGNQPQHF.

This clone occurred a few times. In the same sample, other DNA sequences code for this CDR3. The chain has TRBV27 and TRBJ1-5; D not resolved. Looked up from germline, CDR1 is MNHEY and CDR2 is SMNVEV (reference sequence). Trimming removed 2 bases at V and 3 bases at J, with 5 bases between. The CDR3 extends over 13 amino acids. CDR3 in amino acids: CASSLGPNQPQHF. DNA of the CDR3: TGTGCCAGCAGTTTAGGGCCCAATCAGCCCCAGCATTTT.

The J gene is TRBJ2-4, the V gene TRBV19; 10 bases agree with TRBD2. CDR1 and CDR2 from the germline V gene are LNHDA and SQIVND (reference sequence). Germline trimming cut 4 bases from V and 3 bases from J; bases unmatched to any gene: 6. The CDR3 runs to 16 residues. CDR3 DNA sequence: TGTGCCAGTAGTACCACTAGCGGGATTGTCAAAAACATTCAGTACTTC. Its translation is CASSTTSGIVKNIQYF.

V is TRBV28 and J is TRBJ1-3, with TRBD1 identical over 7 bases. Unmatched junction bases numbered 1, after V lost 0 bases and J lost 2 bases. The germline CDR1 and CDR2 sequences are MDHEN and SYDVKM. The CDR3 extends over 15 amino acids. CDR3 in amino acids: CASSLWTGTGNTIYF. The CDR3 DNA sequence: TGTGCCAGCAGTTTATGGACAGGGACTGGAAACACCATATATTTT.

DNA for the CDR3: TGTGCCACCAGCATCCCGCCCTCCGCGAACACCGGGGAGCTGTTTTTT. It yields the protein CATSIPPSANTGELFF. V is TRBV15 and J is TRBJ2-2, with D hard to call. Per the germline V gene, CDR1 is LNHNV and CDR2 is YYDKDF (reference sequence). V was trimmed by 4 bases and J by 0 bases, leaving 12 bases between them. This CDR3 is built from 16 residues.

The V and J genes are TRBV10-1 and TRBJ2-3, with TRBD1 identical over 7 bases. The V segment lost 6 bases and the J segment 4 bases; nucleotides outside the gene matches: 4. The CDR3 contains 13 residues. Germline V gene lookup returns CDR1 WNHNN and CDR2 SYGVQD (reference sequence). The CDR3 coding sequence is TGCGCCAGCAGCTCACAGGGGCCAGATACGCAGTATTTT. Amino acid sequence: CASSSQGPDTQYF.

The rearrangement joins TRBV30 to TRBJ1-1; perhaps TRBD1 as D (5 bases). V was pared by 2 bases and J by 3 bases, with 22 bases between. The CDR3 spans 17 residues. Germline CDR1 and CDR2: GTSNPN and SVGIG (reference sequence). The CDR3 DNA reads as TGTGCCTGGAGTATTAATGACGGAAAAAAAGGGGACACTGAAGCTTTCTTT. Translated: CAWSINDGKKGDTEAFF. Looking up the rest from reference TRBV30 and TRBJ1-1 gives the full variable domain: SQTIHQWPATLVQPVGSPLSLECTVEGTSNPNLYWYRQAAGRGLQLLFYSVGIGQISSEVPQNLSASRPQDRQFILSSKKLLLSDSGFYLCAWSINDGKKGDTEAFFGQGTRLTVV.

This chain joins TRBV11-2 and TRBJ2-7, with TRBD2 identical over 15 bases. Germline CDR1 and CDR2: SGHAT and FQNNGV. The CDR3 sequence is 19 residues long. The trim removed 5 bases at V and 2 bases at J, leaving 13 bases unmatched. The CDR3 region has the DNA TGTGCCAGCAGCCACTATTCCGGGACTAGCGGGAGGTTGACCTACGAGCAGTACTTC. This codes for CASSHYSGTSGRLTYEQYF.

The V call is TRBV27, the J call TRBJ2-7, with D maybe TRBD2 (5 bases). The CDR3 runs to 15 residues. Germline loops: CDR1 MNHEY, CDR2 SMNVEV (reference sequence). V was cut by 3 bases and J by 2 bases, with 14 bases left in between. CDR3 amino acids: CASSLRVGPAYEQYF. Here the CDR3 DNA reads TGTGCCAGCAGTTTGAGGGTTGGCCCGGCCTACGAGCAGTACTTC.

The CDR3: CASKDRENTEAFF. CDR3 nucleotide sequence: TGCGCCAGCAAGGACAGGGAGAACACTGAAGCTTTCTTT. The V and J genes are TRBV10-1 and TRBJ1-1, with 8 bases lining up with TRBD1. The CDR3 sequence is 13 residues long. The germline CDR1 and CDR2 sequences are WNHNN and SYGVQD (reference sequence). Trimming cost V 7 bases and J 1 base; bases outside gene matches: 2.

The V and J genes are TRBV6-4 and TRBJ2-1, with D possibly being TRBD2 (6 bases). The CDR3 has 17 amino acids. The germline V gene encodes CDR1 MRHNA and CDR2 SNTAGT. V was shortened by 2 bases and J by 8 bases, with 22 bases between the two germline ends. The CDR3 bases are TGTGCCAGCAGTGACGCCCCAACTAGCCCTTGGAGTCATGAGCAGTTCTTC. Encoded protein: CASSDAPTSPWSHEQFF.

This chain links TRBV7-2 with TRBJ2-5; D ambiguous. V dropped 2 bases and J dropped 5 bases, with 15 bases sitting between them. The CDR3 spans 15 residues. Per the germline V gene, CDR1 is SGHTA and CDR2 is FQGNSA. The CDR3 is CASSLNEPYPETQYF. The CDR3 DNA reads TGTGCCAGCAGCTTAAACGAACCATACCCGGAGACCCAGTACTTC.

This clone was seen a single time. The rearrangement joins TRBV4-3 to TRBJ2-1; maybe TRBD1 (6 bases). CDR1 and CDR2 from the germline V gene are LGHNA and YSLEER. Between the trimmed V and J ends, which lost 0 bases and 6 bases, there was a span of 15 bases. The CDR3 consists of 16 residues. This CDR3 reads CASSQDGRGPLNEQFF. The CDR3 DNA sequence: TGCGCCAGCAGCCAAGACGGCAGGGGCCCCCTCAATGAGCAGTTCTTC.

The V gene is TRBV18, the J gene TRBJ2-1; no clear D. The CDR3 extends over 17 amino acids. The ends were cut back, 2 bases at V and 4 bases at J, with 18 bases in the middle. Germline-derived CDR1 and CDR2 are KGHSH and LQKENI. The CDR3 DNA follows: TGTGCCAGCTCACCAGACTCCGGCGAGTGGCAGTACAATGAGCAGTTCTTC. Its protein product is CASSPDSGEWQYNEQFF.

The J gene is TRBJ2-1, the V gene TRBV7-8; 10 nucleotides align to TRBD2. The CDR3 extends over 15 amino acids. J lost 3 bases, V lost 6 bases, and 5 bases had no gene match. Germline assignment: CDR1 SGHVS and CDR2 FQNEAQ. DNA of the CDR3: TGTGCCAGCAGACGGCTAGCGGGAGTCTACAATGAGCAGTTCTTC. This gives the protein CASRRLAGVYNEQFF.

The genes are TRBV29-1 and TRBJ2-3; a weak D match, TRBD2 (5 bases). The CDR3 spans 14 residues. V was pared by 5 bases and J by 4 bases, with 16 bases between. Germline loops: CDR1 SQVTM, CDR2 ANQGSEA. The CDR3 region has the DNA TGCAGCGTTCACGAGGGAATGCGAGCAGATACGCAGTATTTT. Residues: CSVHEGMRADTQYF.

As for this clone: The same CDR3 also results from other DNA sequences found in this sample. The genes are TRBV27 and TRBJ1-1; TRBD1 aligns across 8 bases. V lost 2 bases, J lost 1 base, and 3 bases stayed unmatched. Germline CDR1 MNHEY, CDR2 SMNVEV (reference sequence). CDR3 length: 15 residues. In nucleotides, the CDR3 is TGTGCCAGCAGTTTAGGGACAGGCGGGAACACTGAAGCTTTCTTT. Translating it yields CASSLGTGGNTEAFF.

This clone appeared once. The chain links TRBV4-1 to TRBJ2-1, with D possibly being TRBD1 or TRBD2 (5 bases each). Trimming shortened V by 4 bases and J by 0 bases, and 13 bases separated the two germline ends. This CDR3 has 16 residues. From germline, CDR1 is MGHRA and CDR2 YSYEKL. The CDR3 DNA sequence: TGCGCCAGCAGCCCCCGGGACGGCCCCTCCTACAATGAGCAGTTCTTC. This translates into CASSPRDGPSYNEQFF.

This sequence joins TRBV27 and TRBJ2-7, with D possibly TRBD1 on 5 matching bases. Trimming pared 2 bases from V and 2 bases from J, leaving 10 bases between. CDR1 is MNHEY, CDR2 SMNVEV, per germline (reference sequence). The CDR3 contains 14 residues. The CDR3 is CASSLLVGAYEQYF. The CDR3 DNA reads TGTGCCAGCAGTTTACTCGTAGGGGCCTACGAGCAGTACTTC.

The genes are TRBV9 and TRBJ2-1; unclear D gene. CDR1 and CDR2 from the germline V gene are SGDLS and YYNGEE. The CDR3 is made up of 16 amino acids. Trimming cost V 3 bases and J 7 bases, with 20 bases left between them. CDR3 nucleotide sequence: TGTGCCAGCAGCGGCACCGCCGGTTACTCCTGGAATGAGCAGTTCTTC. Translated, it gives CASSGTAGYSWNEQFF.

This clone was recorded only once. Different DNA sequences within this sample yield the same CDR3. The chain combines TRBV7-9 with TRBJ2-5, with a weak D call TRBD2 (6 bases). The germline V gene encodes CDR1 SEHNR and CDR2 FQNEAQ (reference sequence). The CDR3 is 14 residues long. V was clipped by 1 base and J by 2 bases, with 8 bases between them. In nucleotides, the CDR3 is TGTGCCAGCAGCTTAGTTCGGGGGCAAGAGACCCAGTACTTC. Amino acids: CASSLVRGQETQYF.

This clone was detected only a few times. This chain uses TRBV5-6 with TRBJ1-1, with no clear D. The CDR3 loop spans 15 amino acids. Per germline, CDR1 SGHDT and CDR2 YYEEEE. The V end was cut by 2 bases, the J end by 0 bases, with 11 bases between. CDR3 amino acids: CASSFVRRMNTEAFF. The CDR3 DNA sequence: TGTGCCAGCAGCTTCGTCCGGAGAATGAACACTGAAGCTTTCTTT.

This clone occurred once. This chain links TRBV13 with TRBJ1-5, with a weak D call TRBD1 (6 bases). This CDR3 comprises 15 residues. Trimming removed 0 bases from V and 5 bases from J, with 11 bases in between. CDR1 is PRHDT, CDR2 FYEKMQ, per germline (reference sequence). CDR3 nucleotide sequence: TGTGCCAGCAGCTTAGGAAGGGGGACCGATCAGCCCCAGCATTTT. Protein product: CASSLGRGTDQPQHF.